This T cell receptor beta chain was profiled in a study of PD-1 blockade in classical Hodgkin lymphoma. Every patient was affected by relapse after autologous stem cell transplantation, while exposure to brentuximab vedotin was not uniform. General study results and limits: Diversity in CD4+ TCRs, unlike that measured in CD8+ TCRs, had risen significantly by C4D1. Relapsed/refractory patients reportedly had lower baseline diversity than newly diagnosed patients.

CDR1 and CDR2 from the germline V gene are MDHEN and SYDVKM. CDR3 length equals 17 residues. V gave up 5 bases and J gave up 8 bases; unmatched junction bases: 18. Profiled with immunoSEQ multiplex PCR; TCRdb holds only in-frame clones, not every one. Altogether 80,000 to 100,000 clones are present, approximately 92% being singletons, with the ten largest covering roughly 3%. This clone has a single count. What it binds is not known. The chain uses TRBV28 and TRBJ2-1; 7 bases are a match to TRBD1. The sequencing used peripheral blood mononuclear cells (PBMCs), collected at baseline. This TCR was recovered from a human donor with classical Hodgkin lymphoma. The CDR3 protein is CASSGTLGTGEWDEQFF. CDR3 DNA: TGTGCCAGCAGTGGCACCCTCGGTACAGGGGAGTGGGATGAGCAGTTCTTC.